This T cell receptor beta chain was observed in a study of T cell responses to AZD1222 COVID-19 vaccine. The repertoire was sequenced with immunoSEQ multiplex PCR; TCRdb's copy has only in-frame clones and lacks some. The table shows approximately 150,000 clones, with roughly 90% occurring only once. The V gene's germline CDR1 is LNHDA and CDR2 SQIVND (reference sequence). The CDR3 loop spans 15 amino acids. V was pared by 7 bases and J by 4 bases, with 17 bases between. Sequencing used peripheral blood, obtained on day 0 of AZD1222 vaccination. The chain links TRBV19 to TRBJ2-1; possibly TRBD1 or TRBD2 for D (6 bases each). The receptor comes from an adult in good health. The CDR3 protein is CASTPRGPPYNEQFF. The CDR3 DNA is TGTGCCAGTACCCCTCGGGGGCCTCCTTACAATGAGCAGTTCTTC. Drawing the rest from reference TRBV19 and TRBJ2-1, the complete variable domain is DGGITQSPKYLFRKEGQNVTLSCEQNLNHDAMYWYRQDPGQGLRLIYYSQIVNDFQKGDIAEGYSVSREKKESFPLTVTSAQKNPTAFYLCASTPRGPPYNEQFFGPGTRLTVL.